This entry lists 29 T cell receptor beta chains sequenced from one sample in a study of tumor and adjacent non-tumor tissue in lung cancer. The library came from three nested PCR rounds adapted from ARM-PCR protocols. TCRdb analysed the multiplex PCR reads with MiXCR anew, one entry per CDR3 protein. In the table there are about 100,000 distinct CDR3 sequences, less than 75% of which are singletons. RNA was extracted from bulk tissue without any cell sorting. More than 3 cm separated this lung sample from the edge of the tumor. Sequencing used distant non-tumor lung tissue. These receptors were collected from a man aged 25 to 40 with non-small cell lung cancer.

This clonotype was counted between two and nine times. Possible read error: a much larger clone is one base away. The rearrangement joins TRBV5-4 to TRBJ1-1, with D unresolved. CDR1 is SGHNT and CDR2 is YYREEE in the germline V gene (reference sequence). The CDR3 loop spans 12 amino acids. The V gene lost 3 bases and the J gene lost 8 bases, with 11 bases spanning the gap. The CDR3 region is CASSCSGAEAFF. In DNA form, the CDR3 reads TGTGCCAGCAGCTGTTCAGGTGCCGAAGCTTTCTTT.

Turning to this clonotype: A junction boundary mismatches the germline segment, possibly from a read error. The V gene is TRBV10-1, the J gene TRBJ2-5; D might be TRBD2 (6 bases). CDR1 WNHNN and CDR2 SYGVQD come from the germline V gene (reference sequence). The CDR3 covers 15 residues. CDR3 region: CASSLGIGGKEAQYF. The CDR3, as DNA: TGCGCAAGCAGCCTGGGCATCGGAGGGAAGGAGGCCCAGTACTTC.

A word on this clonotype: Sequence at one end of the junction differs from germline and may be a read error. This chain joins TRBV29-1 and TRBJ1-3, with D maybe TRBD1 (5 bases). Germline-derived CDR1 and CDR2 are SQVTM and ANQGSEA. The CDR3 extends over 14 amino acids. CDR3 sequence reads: CSAGGESGGNTIHF. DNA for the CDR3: TGCAGCGCGGGGGGGGAGTCGGGAGGAAACACCATACATTTC.

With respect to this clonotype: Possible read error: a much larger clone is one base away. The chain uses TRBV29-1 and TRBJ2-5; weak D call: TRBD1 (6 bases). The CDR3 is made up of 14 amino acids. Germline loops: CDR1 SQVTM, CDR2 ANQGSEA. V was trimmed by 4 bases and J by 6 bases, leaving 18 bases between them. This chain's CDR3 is CSVVSPNREKTQYF. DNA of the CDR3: TGCAGCGTTGTCTCCCCCAACAGGGAAAAGACCCAGTACTTC. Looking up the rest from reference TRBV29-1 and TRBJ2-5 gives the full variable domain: SAVISQKPSRDICQRGTSLTIQCQVDSQVTMMFWYRQQPGQSLTLIATANQGSEATYESGFVIDKFPISRPNLTFSTLTVSNMSPEDSSIYLCSVVSPNREKTQYFGPGTRLLVL.

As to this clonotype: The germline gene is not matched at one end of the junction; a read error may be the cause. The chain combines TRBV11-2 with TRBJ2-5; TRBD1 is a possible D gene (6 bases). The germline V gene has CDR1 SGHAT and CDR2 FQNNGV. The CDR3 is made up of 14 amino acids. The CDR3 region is CTRSFRGGQETQYF. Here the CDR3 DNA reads TGTACCAGAAGCTTCAGAGGGGGCCAAGAGACCCAGTACTTC. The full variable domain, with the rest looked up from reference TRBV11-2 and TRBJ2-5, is EAGVAQSPRYKIIEKRQSVAFWCNPISGHATLYWYQQILGQGPKLLIQFQNNGVVDDSQLPKDRFSAERLKGVDSTLKIQPAKLEDSAVYLCTRSFRGGQETQYFGPGTRLLVL.

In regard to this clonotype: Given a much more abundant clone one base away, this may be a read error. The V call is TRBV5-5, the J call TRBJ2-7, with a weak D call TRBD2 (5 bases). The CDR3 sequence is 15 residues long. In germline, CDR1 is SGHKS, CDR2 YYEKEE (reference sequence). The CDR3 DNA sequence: TGTGGCAGCAGCCCGGTGGAGGCTTCGGGAAGCGAGCAGTACTTC. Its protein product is CGSSPVEASGSEQYF.

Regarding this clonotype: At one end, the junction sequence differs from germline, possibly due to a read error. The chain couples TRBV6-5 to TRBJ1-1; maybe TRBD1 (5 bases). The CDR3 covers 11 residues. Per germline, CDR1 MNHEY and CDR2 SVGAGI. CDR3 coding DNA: TGTGCCATCAGGGCGAACAGTGAAGCTTTCTTT. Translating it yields CAIRANSEAFF.

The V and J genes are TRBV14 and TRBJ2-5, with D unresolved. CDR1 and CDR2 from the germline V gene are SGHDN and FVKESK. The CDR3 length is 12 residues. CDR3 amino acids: CTTVGLGETQYF. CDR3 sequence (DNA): TGTACCACAGTAGGTTTGGGAGAGACCCAGTACTTC.

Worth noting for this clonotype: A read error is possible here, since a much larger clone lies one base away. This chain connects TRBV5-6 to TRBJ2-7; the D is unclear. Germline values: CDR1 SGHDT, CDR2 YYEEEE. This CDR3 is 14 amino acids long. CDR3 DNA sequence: TGTGACAGCAGCTACGGACGGAATACCTACGAGCAGTACTTC. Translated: CDSSYGRNTYEQYF.

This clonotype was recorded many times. This CDR3 is CASSQPGQPQHF. The CDR3 DNA follows: TGCGCCAGCAGCCAGCCTGGGCAGCCCCAGCATTTT. The chain uses TRBV4-1 and TRBJ1-5; D gene uncertain. Germline V CDR1 and CDR2: MGHRA, YSYEKL. Trimming pared 3 bases from V and 7 bases from J, leaving 7 bases between. The CDR3 is 12 residues long.

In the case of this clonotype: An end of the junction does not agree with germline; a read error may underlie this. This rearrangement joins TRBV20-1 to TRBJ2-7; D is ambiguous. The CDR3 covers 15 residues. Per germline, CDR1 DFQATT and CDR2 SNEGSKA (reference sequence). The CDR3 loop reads CSPRAWAASGNEQYF. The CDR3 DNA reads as TGCAGTCCTAGAGCCTGGGCGGCTAGTGGCAACGAGCAGTACTTC.

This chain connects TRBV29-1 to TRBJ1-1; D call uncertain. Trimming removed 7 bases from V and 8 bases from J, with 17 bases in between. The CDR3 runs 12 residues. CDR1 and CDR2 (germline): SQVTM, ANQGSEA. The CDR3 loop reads CSGVGIAWEAFF. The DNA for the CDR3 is TGCAGCGGGGTGGGGATAGCCTGGGAAGCTTTCTTT.

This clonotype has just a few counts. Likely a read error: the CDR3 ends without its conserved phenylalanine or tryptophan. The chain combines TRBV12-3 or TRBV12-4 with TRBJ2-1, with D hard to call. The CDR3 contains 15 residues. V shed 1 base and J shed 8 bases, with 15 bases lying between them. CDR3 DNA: TGTGCCAGCAGTTTAGGCCCTGGTGCGGACGATGAGCAGTTCCTC. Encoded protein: CASSLGPGADDEQFL.

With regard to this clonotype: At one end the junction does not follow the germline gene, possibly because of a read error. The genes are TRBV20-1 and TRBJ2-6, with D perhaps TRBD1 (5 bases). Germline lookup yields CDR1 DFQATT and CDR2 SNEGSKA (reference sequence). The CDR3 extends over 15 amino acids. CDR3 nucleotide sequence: TGCAGTGATAGAGAAGCCCTCTCTGGGGCCAACGTCCTGACCTTC. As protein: CSDREALSGANVLTF.

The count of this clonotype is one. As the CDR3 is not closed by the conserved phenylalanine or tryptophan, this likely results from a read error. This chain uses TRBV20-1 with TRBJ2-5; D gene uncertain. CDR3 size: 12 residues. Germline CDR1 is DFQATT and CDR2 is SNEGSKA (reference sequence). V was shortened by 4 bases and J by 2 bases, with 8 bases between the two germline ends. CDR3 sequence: CSAKVGQETQYY. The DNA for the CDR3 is TGCAGTGCTAAGGTGGGACAAGAGACCCAGTACTAC.

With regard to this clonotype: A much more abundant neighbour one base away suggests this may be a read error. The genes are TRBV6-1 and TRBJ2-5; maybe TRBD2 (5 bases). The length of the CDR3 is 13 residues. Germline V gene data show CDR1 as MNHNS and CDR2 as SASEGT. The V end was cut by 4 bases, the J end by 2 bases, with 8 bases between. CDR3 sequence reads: CASSVGEQETQYF. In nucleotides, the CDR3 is TGTGCCAGCAGTGTGGGAGAACAAGAGACCCAGTACTTC.

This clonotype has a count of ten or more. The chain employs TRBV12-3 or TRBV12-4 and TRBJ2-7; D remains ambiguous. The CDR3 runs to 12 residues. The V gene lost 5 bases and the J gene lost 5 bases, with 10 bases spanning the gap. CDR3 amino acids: CASSHPSDEQYF. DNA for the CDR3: TGTGCCAGCAGTCACCCCAGCGACGAGCAGTACTTC.

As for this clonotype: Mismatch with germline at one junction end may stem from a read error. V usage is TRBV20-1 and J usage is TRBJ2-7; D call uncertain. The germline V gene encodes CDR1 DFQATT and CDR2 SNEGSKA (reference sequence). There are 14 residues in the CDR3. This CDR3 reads CSAPRGGETYEQYF. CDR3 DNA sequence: TGCAGTGCCCCCCGTGGCGGAGAAACCTACGAACAGTACTTC.

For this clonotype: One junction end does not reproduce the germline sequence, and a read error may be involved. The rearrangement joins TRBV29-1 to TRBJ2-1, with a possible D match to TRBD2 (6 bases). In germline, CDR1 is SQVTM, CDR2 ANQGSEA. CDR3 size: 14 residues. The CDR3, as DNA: TGCAGCATAGGCGTTGGGGGGTCCTACAATGTGCAGTTCTTC. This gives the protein CSIGVGGSYNVQFF.

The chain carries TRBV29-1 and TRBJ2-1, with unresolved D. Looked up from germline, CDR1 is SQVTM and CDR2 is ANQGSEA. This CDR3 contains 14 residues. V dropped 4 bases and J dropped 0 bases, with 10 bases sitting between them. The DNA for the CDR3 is TGCAGCGTTGGGGCAGGAAGCTCCTACAATGAGCAGTTCTTC. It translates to CSVGAGSSYNEQFF.

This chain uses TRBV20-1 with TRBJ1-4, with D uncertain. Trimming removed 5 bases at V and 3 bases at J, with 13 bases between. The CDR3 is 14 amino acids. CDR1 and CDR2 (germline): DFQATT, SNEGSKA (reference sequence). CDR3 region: CSAPIRAANEKLFF. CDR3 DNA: TGCAGTGCTCCGATCCGGGCAGCTAATGAAAAACTGTTTTTT.

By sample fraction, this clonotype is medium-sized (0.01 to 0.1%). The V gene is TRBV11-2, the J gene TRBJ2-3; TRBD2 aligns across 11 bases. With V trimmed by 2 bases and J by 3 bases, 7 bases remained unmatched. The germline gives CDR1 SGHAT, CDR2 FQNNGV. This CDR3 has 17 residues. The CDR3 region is CASSLSIAGGPTDTQYF. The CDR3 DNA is TGTGCCAGCAGCTTATCCATAGCGGGAGGGCCGACAGATACGCAGTATTTT.

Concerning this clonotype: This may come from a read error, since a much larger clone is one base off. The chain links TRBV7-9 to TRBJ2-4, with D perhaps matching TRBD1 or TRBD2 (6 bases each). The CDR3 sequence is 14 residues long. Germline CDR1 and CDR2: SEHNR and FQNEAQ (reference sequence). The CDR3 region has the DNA TGTGCCAGCAGCTTACTCGGGGGCGATGCCATTCAGTGCTTC. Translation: CASSLLGGDAIQCF.

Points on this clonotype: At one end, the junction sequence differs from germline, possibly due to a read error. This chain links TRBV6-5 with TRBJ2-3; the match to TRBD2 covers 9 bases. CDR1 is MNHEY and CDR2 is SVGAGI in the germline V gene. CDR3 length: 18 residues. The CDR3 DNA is TGTGCCAGCAGTTACTCGGGCGTACCGGGGACTAGCACAGATACGCAATATTTT. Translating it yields CASSYSGVPGTSTDTQYF.

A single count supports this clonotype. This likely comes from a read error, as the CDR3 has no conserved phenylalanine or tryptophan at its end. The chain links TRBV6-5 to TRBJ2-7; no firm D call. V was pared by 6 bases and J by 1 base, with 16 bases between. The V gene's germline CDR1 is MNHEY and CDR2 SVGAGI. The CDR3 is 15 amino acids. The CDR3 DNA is TGTGCCAGCAGCTTGATTCCAGGCAGTTCCTACGAGCAGTACTTA. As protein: CASSLIPGSSYEQYL.

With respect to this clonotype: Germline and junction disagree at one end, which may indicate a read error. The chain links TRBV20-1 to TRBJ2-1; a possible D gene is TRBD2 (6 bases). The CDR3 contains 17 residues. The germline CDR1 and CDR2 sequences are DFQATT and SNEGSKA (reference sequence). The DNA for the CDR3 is TGCAGTGCCATAGGGATCGGGAGATCAGATGGGTACAATGAGCAGATCTTC. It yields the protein CSAIGIGRSDGYNEQIF.

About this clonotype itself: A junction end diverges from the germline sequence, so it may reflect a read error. The CDR3, as DNA: TGCAGTACTAGAGACATTCGCATCGGGACAGGGATCAGTCAGCCCCAGCATTTT. Amino acids: CSTRDIRIGTGISQPQHF. The chain combines TRBV20-1 with TRBJ1-5, with TRBD1 matching over 9 bases. There are 18 residues in the CDR3. The germline V gene has CDR1 DFQATT and CDR2 SNEGSKA (reference sequence).

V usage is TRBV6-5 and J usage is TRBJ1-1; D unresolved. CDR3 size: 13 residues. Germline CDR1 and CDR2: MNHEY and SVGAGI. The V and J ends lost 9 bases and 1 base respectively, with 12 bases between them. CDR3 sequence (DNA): TGTGCCAGTAGTCTCGGGTGGAACACTGAAGCTTTCTTT. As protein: CASSLGWNTEAFF.

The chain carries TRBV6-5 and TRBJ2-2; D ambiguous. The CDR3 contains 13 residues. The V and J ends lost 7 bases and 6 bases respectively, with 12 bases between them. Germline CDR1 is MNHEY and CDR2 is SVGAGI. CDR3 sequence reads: CASTPGGAGELFF. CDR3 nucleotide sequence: TGTGCCAGCACCCCCGGTGGGGCCGGGGAGCTGTTTTTT.